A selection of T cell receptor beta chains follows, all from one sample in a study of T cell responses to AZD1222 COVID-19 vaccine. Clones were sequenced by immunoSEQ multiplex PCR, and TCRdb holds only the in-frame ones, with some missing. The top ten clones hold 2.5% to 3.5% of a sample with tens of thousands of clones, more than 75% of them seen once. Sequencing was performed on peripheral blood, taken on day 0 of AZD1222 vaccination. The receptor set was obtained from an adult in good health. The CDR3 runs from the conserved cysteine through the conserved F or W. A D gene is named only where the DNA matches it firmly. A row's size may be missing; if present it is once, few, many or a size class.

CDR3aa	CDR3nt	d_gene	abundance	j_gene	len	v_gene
CASSQGTAPNQPQHF	TGTGCCAGCAGCCAAGGGACAGCTCCTAATCAGCCCCAGCATTTT	NA	NA	TRBJ1-5	15	TRBV14
CASRQTGGRTDTQYF	TGTGCCAGCAGACAGACAGGGGGACGCACAGATACGCAGTATTTT	TRBD1	NA	TRBJ2-3	15	TRBV4-2
CASRMAATEAFF	TGTGCCAGCAGGATGGCGGCAACCGAAGCTTTCTTT	NA	NA	TRBJ1-1	12	TRBV6-5
CACLPRTRTNEKLFF	TGTGCCTGCCTACCGCGGACCAGAACTAATGAAAAACTGTTTTTT	NA	NA	TRBJ1-4	15	TRBV30
CAWNHGGAVGEETQYF	TGTGCCTGGAACCACGGGGGTGCGGTGGGAGAAGAGACCCAGTACTTC	NA	NA	TRBJ2-5	16	TRBV30
CASSDRDRGNSPLHF	TGTGCCAGTAGTGATCGGGACAGGGGTAATTCACCCCTCCACTTT	TRBD1	NA	TRBJ1-6	15	TRBV19
CASTTGGDQPQHF	TGTGCCAGCACTACAGGGGGGGATCAGCCCCAGCATTTT	TRBD1	NA	TRBJ1-5	13	TRBV6-5
CASSPGGQGVWELFF	TGTGCCAGCAGCCCCGGTGGCCAGGGTGTCTGGGAGCTGTTTTTT	NA	NA	TRBJ2-2	15	TRBV5-4
CASSINSAGNTEAFF	TGTGCCAGTAGTATAAACAGCGCGGGGAACACTGAAGCTTTCTTT	NA	NA	TRBJ1-1	15	TRBV19
CASSVRDTYNSPLHF	TGTGCCAGTAGTGTCCGGGACACCTATAATTCACCCCTCCACTTT	NA	NA	TRBJ1-6	15	TRBV19
CASSSSQSSYNSPLHF	TGTGCCAGCAGTTCGTCTCAGAGCTCCTATAATTCACCCCTCCACTTT	NA	NA	TRBJ1-6	16	TRBV6-6
CASRRDRGLDTQYF	TGTGCCAGTCGCCGGGACAGGGGGCTAGATACGCAGTATTTT	TRBD1	NA	TRBJ2-3	14	TRBV6-5
CASLLARNTGELFF	TGTGCCAGCTTGCTAGCCCGCAACACCGGGGAGCTGTTTTTT	NA	few	TRBJ2-2	14	TRBV27
CSVTTGAGNTIYF	TGCAGCGTCACGACAGGGGCTGGAAACACCATATATTTT	TRBD1	NA	TRBJ1-3	13	TRBV29-1
CASRTGRPDRYTF	TGTGCCAGCAGAACAGGACGTCCGGACCGCTACACCTTC	NA	NA	TRBJ1-2	13	TRBV28
CASSFSGTHNEQFF	TGCGCCAGCAGCTTTAGCGGGACCCATAATGAGCAGTTCTTC	TRBD2	NA	TRBJ2-1	14	TRBV5-1
CASSLDRGSSTYGYTF	TGTGCCAGCAGCTTAGACAGGGGAAGTTCAACTTATGGCTACACCTTC	TRBD1	NA	TRBJ1-2	16	TRBV7-2
CASSHRPGGNEQFF	TGTGCCAGCAGTCACAGACCAGGGGGCAATGAGCAGTTCTTC	TRBD1	NA	TRBJ2-1	14	TRBV14
CASSQGAIGGGGTDTQYF	TGTGCCAGCAGCCAAGGCGCTATAGGCGGGGGAGGAACAGATACGCAGTATTTT	TRBD2	NA	TRBJ2-3	18	TRBV3-1/TRBV3-2
CASSYDSNYGYTF	TGTGCCAGCAGTTACGACAGTAACTATGGCTACACCTTC	NA	NA	TRBJ1-2	13	TRBV6-5
CASRRAPGEAFF	TGTGCCAGCCGCCGGGCTCCCGGGGAAGCTTTCTTT	NA	NA	TRBJ1-1	12	TRBV19
CASSGGVYSNQPQHF	TGTGCCAGCAGTGGGGGAGTTTATAGCAATCAGCCCCAGCATTTT	NA	NA	TRBJ1-5	15	TRBV28
CSVVRAYGYTF	TGCAGCGTTGTGAGGGCCTATGGCTACACCTTC	NA	NA	TRBJ1-2	11	TRBV29-1
CASSENDNYGYTF	TGTGCCAGCAGTGAAAACGATAACTATGGCTACACCTTC	NA	NA	TRBJ1-2	13	TRBV6-1
CASSLGGRRQNTEAFF	TGTGCCAGCAGCTTGGGGGGCAGGAGACAGAACACTGAAGCTTTCTTT	NA	many	TRBJ1-1	16	TRBV7-9
CASSQTEGLAKDEQYF	TGCGCCAGCAGCCAAACCGAGGGTCTAGCAAAGGACGAGCAGTACTTC	NA	NA	TRBJ2-7	16	TRBV4-1
CASSGSSGNTGELFF	TGTGCCAGCAGTGGTAGTAGCGGTAACACCGGGGAGCTGTTTTTT	NA	once	TRBJ2-2	15	TRBV25-1
CSASDNTEAFF	TGCAGTGCCTCTGACAACACTGAAGCTTTCTTT	NA	NA	TRBJ1-1	11	TRBV20-1
CASKCLGAGELFF	TGTGCCAGCAAGTGTTTGGGCGCCGGGGAGCTGTTTTTT	NA	NA	TRBJ2-2	13	TRBV21-1
CASSPDRLFTDTQYF	TGCGCCAGCAGTCCCGACAGGTTATTCACAGATACGCAGTATTTT	NA	NA	TRBJ2-3	15	TRBV10-2
CASWWDNTGELFF	TGTGCCAGCTGGTGGGATAACACCGGGGAGCTGTTTTTT	NA	NA	TRBJ2-2	13	TRBV7-9
CASRDRGGGYTF	TGCGCCAGCAGAGACAGGGGCGGGGGCTACACCTTC	TRBD1	NA	TRBJ1-2	12	TRBV10-1
CASSTGHYAYNEQFF	TGTGCCAGTAGCACAGGACATTATGCCTACAATGAGCAGTTCTTC	NA	NA	TRBJ2-1	15	TRBV19
CASSDRTGGLSNEQFF	TGTGCCAGCAGCGACCGGACAGGGGGCCTGTCCAATGAGCAGTTCTTC	TRBD1	NA	TRBJ2-1	16	TRBV9
CSASPGTGGSNQPQHF	TGCAGTGCAAGTCCCGGGACAGGGGGGAGCAATCAGCCCCAGCATTTT	TRBD1	NA	TRBJ1-5	16	TRBV20-1
CASSQVGAGQETQYF	TGTGCCAGCAGCCAAGTCGGGGCAGGCCAAGAGACCCAGTACTTC	NA	once	TRBJ2-5	15	TRBV3-1/TRBV3-2
CASSFNVLDTYTGELFF	TGTGCCAGCAGCTTTAATGTGTTGGACACCTACACCGGGGAGCTGTTTTTT	NA	NA	TRBJ2-2	17	TRBV7-8
CASTINRLAGEYF	TGTGCCAGCACCATCAATCGACTAGCGGGAGAGTACTTC	TRBD2	NA	TRBJ2-5	13	TRBV7-2
CASSYSDPEGTEAFF	TGTGCCAGCAGTTACTCCGACCCGGAGGGCACTGAAGCTTTCTTT	NA	NA	TRBJ1-1	15	TRBV6-2/TRBV6-3
CASRRGQNSYEQYF	TGTGCCAGCAGAAGAGGACAGAACTCCTACGAGCAGTACTTC	NA	NA	TRBJ2-7	14	TRBV2
CASSLYNEQFF	TGTGCCAGCAGTTTGTACAATGAGCAGTTCTTC	NA	NA	TRBJ2-1	11	TRBV2
CASSLEREPYNEQFF	TGTGCCAGTAGTTTAGAGCGGGAGCCCTACAATGAGCAGTTCTTC	TRBD2	NA	TRBJ2-1	15	TRBV19
CASSPEGRGTGELFF	TGTGCCAGCAGCCCGGAGGGAAGGGGGACCGGGGAGCTGTTTTTT	NA	NA	TRBJ2-2	15	TRBV3-1/TRBV3-2
CASSQQGGGPTYEQYF	TGTGCCAGCAGCCAACAAGGGGGGGGACCAACCTACGAGCAGTACTTC	NA	NA	TRBJ2-7	16	TRBV3-1/TRBV3-2
CASSQVGVGTGELFF	TGTGCCAGCAGCCAAGTAGGGGTGGGCACCGGGGAGCTGTTTTTT	NA	NA	TRBJ2-2	15	TRBV3-1/TRBV3-2
CASSLQGPVETQYF	TGTGCCAGTAGTCTCCAGGGACCAGTGGAGACCCAGTACTTC	NA	once	TRBJ2-5	14	TRBV19
CASSFSGNNEQFF	TGTGCCAGCAGTTTCAGCGGAAACAATGAGCAGTTCTTC	NA	NA	TRBJ2-1	13	TRBV6-5